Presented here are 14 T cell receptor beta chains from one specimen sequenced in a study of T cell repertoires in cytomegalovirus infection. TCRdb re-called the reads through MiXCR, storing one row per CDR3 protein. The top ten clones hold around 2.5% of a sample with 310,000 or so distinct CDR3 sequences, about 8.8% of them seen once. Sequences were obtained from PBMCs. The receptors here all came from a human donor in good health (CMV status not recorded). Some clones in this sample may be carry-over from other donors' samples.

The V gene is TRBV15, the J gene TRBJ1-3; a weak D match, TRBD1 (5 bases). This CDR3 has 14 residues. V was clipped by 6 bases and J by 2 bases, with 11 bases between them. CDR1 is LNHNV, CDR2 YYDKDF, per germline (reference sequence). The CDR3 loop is CATRYRPTGNTIYF. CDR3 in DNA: TGTGCCACCAGGTACAGGCCGACTGGAAACACCATATATTTT.

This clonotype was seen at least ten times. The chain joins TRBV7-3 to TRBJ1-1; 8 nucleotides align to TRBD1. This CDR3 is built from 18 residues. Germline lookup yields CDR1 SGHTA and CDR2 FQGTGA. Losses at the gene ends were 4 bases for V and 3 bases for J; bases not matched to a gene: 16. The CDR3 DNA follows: TGTGCCAGCAGCTCACGCCTGGTCGGACAGGGATTGGACACTGAAGCTTTCTTT. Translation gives CASSSRLVGQGLDTEAFF.

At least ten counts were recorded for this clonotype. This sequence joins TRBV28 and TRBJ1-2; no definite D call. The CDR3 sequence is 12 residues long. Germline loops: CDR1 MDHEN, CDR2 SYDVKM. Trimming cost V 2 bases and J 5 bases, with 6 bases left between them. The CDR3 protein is CASSLSKYGYTF. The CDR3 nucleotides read TGTGCCAGCAGTTTAAGCAAATATGGCTACACCTTC.

CDR3 residues: CASSQLGPAGPYNEQFF. CDR3 DNA: TGCGCCAGCAGCCAGCTGGGGCCAGCGGGGCCCTACAATGAGCAGTTCTTC. J is TRBJ2-1 and V is TRBV4-3; 7 positions match TRBD2. The CDR3 extends over 17 amino acids. CDR1 is LGHNA and CDR2 is YSLEER in the germline V gene. V trimming: 3 bases; J trimming: 2 bases; junction bases outside the gene matches: 10.

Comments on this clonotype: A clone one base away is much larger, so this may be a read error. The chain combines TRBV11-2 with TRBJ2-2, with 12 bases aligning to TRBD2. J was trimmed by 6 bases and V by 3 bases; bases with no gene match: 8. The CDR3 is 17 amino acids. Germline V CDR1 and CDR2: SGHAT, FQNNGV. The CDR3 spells CASSLELAGGGAGELFF. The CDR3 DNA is TGTGCCAGCAGCTTGGAACTAGCGGGGGGCGGGGCCGGGGAGCTGTTTTTT.

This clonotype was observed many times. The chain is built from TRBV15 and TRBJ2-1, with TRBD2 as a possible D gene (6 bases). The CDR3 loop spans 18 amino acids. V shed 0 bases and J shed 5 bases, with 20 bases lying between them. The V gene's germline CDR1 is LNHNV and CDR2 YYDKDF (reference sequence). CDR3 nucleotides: TGTGCCACCAGCAGAGATCGCTCGGCGGGGTCAGTGAACAATGAGCAGTTCTTC. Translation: CATSRDRSAGSVNNEQFF.

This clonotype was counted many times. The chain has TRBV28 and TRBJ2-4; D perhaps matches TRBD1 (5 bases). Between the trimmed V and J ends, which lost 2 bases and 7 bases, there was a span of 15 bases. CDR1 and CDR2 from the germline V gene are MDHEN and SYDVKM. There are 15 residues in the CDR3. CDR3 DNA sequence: TGTGCCAGCAGTTTAACAGGTTGGGGTGGCAACATTCAGTACTTC. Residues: CASSLTGWGGNIQYF.

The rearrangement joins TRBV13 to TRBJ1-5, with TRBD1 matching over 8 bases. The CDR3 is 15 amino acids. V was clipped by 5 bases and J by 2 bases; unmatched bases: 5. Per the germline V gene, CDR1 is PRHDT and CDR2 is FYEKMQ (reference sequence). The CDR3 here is CASSAGQARNQPQHF. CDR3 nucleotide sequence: TGTGCCAGCAGCGCGGGACAGGCGCGCAATCAGCCCCAGCATTTT.

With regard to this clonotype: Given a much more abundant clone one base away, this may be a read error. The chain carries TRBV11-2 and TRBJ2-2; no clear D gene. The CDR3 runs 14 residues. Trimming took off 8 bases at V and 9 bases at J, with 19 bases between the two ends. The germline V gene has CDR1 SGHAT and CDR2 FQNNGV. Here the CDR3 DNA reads TGTGCCAGCGGACCTGATCCCCGCCCCAGGGAGCTGTTTTTT. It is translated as CASGPDPRPRELFF.

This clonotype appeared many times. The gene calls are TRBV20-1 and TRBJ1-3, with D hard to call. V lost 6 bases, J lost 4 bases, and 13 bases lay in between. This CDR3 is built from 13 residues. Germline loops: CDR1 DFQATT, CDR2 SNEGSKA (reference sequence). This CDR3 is CSAFRGWGNTIYF. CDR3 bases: TGCAGTGCCTTTCGAGGATGGGGAAACACCATATATTTT.

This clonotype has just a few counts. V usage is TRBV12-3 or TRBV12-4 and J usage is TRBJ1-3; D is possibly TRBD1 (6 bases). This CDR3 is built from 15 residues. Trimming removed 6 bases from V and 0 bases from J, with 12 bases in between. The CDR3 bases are TGTGCCAGCAGCCCTGACAGGACCTCTGGAAACACCATATATTTT. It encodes CASSPDRTSGNTIYF.

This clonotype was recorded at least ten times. CDR3 sequence (DNA): TGTGCCAGCAGCACTGGGACCCGGGGGGGCAATGAGCAGTTCTTC. Encoded protein: CASSTGTRGGNEQFF. This sequence joins TRBV7-9 and TRBJ2-1; 8 bases are a match to TRBD2. V was pared by 5 bases and J by 6 bases, with 9 bases of the junction left unmatched. The CDR3 runs 15 residues. CDR1 is SEHNR, CDR2 FQNEAQ, per germline (reference sequence).

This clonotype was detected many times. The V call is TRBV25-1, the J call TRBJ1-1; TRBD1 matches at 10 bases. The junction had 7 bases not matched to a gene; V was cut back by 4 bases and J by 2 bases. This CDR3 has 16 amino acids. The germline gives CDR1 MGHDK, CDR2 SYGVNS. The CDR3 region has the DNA TGTGCCAGCAGTGGTCGGACAGGGGGGAGAAACACTGAAGCTTTCTTT. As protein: CASSGRTGGRNTEAFF.

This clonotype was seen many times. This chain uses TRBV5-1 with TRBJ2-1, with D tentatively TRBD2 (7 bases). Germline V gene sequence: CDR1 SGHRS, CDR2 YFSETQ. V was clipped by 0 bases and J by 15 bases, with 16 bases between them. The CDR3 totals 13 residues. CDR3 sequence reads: CASSLELRGARFF. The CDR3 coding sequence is TGCGCCAGCAGCTTGGAGCTACGGGGGGCCAGGTTCTTC.